This entry is about one TCR beta chain. Germline lookup yields CDR1 ENHRY and CDR2 SYGVKD. Trimming removed 10 bases from V and 3 bases from J, with 16 bases in between. This CDR3 contains 13 residues. The data were taken from a study of a mutant IDH1 vaccine in newly diagnosed glioma. The time point was: baseline, week 1 (first vaccination visit). Treatment: pre-vaccination baseline after standard-of-care therapy. TCRdb's copy holds only in-frame clones and misses some; the assay was immunoSEQ multiplex PCR. The sample lists around 99,000 clones; around 80% were seen once. The sequencing here drew on PBMCs, taken from a glioma patient treated with radiotherapy, temozolomide or both. V gene TRBV10-3 combines with J gene TRBJ2-7; D gene unclear. This TCR came from a man between 40 and 49 years old with glioma. The CDR3 coding sequence is TGTGCCACCCTTGGGTCTGGGGTCTACGAGCAGTACTTC. Residues: CATLGSGVYEQYF.